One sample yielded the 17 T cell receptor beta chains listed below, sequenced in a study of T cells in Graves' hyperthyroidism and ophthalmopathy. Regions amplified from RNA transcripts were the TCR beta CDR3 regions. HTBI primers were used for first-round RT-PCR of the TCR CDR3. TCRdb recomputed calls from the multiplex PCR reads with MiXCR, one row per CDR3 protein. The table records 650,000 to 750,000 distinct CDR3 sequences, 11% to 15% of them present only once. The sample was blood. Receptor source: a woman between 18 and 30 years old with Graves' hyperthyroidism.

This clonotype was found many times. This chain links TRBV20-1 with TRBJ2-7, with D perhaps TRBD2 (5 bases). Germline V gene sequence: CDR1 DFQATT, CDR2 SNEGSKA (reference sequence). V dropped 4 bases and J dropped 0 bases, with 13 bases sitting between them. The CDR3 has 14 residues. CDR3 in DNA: TGCAGTGCTATCAGAACTAGTAACTCCTACGAGCAGTACTTC. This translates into CSAIRTSNSYEQYF.

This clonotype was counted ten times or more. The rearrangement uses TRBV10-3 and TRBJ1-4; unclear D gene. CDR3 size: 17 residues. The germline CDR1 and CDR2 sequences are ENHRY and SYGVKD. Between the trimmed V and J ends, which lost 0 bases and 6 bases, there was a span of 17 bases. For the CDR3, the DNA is TGTGCCATCAGTGAGTCGAAGGAGTTTTGGGAAGATGAAAAACTGTTTTTT. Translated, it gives CAISESKEFWEDEKLFF.

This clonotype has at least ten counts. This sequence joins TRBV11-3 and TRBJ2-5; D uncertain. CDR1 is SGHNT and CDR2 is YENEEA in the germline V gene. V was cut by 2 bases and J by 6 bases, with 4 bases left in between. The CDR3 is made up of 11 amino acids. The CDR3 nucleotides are TGTGCCAGCAGCTTATCTAAGACCCAGTACTTC. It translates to CASSLSKTQYF.

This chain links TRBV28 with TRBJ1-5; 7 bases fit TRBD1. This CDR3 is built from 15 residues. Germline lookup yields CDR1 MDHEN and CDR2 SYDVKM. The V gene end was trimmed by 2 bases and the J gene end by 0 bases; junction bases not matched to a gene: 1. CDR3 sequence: CASSLRDSSNQPQHF. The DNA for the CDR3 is TGTGCCAGCAGTTTACGGGACAGTAGCAATCAGCCCCAGCATTTT.

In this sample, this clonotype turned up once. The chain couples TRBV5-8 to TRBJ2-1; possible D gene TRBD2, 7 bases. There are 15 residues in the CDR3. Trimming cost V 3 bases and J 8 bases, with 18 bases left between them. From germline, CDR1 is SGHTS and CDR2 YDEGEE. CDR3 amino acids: CASSWGGRGLDEQFF. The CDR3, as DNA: TGTGCCAGCAGCTGGGGCGGGCGGGGGCTCGATGAGCAGTTCTTC.

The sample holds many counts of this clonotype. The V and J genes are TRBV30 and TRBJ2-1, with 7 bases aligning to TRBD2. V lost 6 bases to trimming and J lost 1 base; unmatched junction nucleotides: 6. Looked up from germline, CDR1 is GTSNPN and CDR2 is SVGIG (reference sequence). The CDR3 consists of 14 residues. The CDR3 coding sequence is TGTGCCTGCCTCTCTAGCGGATCCTACAATGAGCAGTTCTTC. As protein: CACLSSGSYNEQFF.

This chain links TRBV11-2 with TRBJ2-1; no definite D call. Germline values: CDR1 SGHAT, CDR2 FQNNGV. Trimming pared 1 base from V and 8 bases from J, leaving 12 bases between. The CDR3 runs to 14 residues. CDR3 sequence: CASSLVGNRDEQFF. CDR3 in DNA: TGTGCCAGCAGCTTAGTTGGAAATCGGGATGAGCAGTTCTTC.

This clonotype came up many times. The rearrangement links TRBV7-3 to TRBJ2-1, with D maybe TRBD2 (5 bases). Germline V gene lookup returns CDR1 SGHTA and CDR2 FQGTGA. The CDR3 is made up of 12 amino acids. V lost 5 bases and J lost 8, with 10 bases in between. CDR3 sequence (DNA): TGTGCCAGCAGCCCGGGGAGAGATGAGCAGTTCTTC. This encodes CASSPGRDEQFF.

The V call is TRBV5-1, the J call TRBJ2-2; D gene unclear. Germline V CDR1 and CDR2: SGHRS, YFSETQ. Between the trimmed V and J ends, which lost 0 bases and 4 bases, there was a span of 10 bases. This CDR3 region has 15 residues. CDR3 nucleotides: TGCGCCAGCAGCTTGGAAGCCCGGGCCACCGGGGAGCTGTTTTTT. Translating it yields CASSLEARATGELFF. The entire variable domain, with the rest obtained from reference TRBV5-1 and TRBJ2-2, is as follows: KAGVTQTPRYLIKTRGQQVTLSCSPISGHRSVSWYQQTPGQGLQFLFEYFSETQRNKGNFPGRFSGRQFSNSRSEMNVSTLELGDSALYLCASSLEARATGELFFGEGSRLTVL.

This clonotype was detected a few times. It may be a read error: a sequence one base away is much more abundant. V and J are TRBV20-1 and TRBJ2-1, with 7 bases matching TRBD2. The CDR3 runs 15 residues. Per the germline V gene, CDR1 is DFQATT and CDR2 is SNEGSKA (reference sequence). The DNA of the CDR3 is TGCAGTGCTAGAGATCTGGAGCGGGACTACAATGAGCAGTCCTTC. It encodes CSARDLERDYNEQSF.

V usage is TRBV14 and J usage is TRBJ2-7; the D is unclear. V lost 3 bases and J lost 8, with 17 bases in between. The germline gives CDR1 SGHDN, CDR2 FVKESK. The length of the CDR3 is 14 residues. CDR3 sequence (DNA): TGTGCCAGCAGCCATCATGGGCGGCTTATCAAGCAGTACTTC. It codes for CASSHHGRLIKQYF.

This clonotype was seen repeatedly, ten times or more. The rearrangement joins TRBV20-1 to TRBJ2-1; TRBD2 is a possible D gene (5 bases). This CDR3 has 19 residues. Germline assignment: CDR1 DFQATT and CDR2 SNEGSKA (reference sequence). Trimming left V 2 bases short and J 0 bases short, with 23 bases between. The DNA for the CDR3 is TGCAGTGCTAGAACCTCTAGCCCCAGTGGGATGAGCTCCTACAATGAGCAGTTCTTC. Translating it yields CSARTSSPSGMSSYNEQFF.

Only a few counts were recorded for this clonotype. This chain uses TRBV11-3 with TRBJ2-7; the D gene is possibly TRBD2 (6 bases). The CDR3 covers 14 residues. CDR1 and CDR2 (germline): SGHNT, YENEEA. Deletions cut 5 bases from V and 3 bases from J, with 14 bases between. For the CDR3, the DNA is TGTGCCAGCAGCCCATCGGGGGACCACTACGAGCAGTACTTC. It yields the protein CASSPSGDHYEQYF.

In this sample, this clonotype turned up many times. CDR3 protein: CASSELGQGTQPQHF. CDR3 in DNA: TGTGCCAGCAGTGAATTGGGACAGGGCACTCAGCCCCAGCATTTT. This chain joins TRBV2 and TRBJ1-5; the match to TRBD1 covers 9 bases. The CDR3 loop spans 15 amino acids. V lost 2 bases to trimming and J lost 6 bases; unmatched junction nucleotides: 5. Germline CDR1 and CDR2: SNHLY and FYNNEI.

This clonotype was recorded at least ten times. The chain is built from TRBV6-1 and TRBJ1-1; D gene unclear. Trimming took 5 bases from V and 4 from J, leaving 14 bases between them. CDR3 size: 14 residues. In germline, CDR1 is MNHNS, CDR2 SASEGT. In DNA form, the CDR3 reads TGTGCCAGCAGTTATCAGGTGGTTGGCACTGAAGCTTTCTTT. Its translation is CASSYQVVGTEAFF.

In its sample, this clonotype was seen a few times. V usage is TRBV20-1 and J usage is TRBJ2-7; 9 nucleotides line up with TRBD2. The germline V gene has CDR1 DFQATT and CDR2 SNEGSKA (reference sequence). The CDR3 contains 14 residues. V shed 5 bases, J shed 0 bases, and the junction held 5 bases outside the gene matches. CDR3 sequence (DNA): TGCAGTGCTGCGACTAGCGGTATCTCCTACGAGCAGTACTTC. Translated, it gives CSAATSGISYEQYF.

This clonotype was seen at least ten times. DNA for the CDR3: TGTGCCAGCAGCCAGTGGAATGAGCAGTTCTTC. Translated: CASSQWNEQFF. The chain recombines TRBV3-1 with TRBJ2-1; D remains ambiguous. The V gene lost 3 bases and the J gene lost 7 bases, with 4 bases spanning the gap. In germline, CDR1 is LGHDT, CDR2 YNNKEL (reference sequence). CDR3 length: 11 residues.